This paragraph reports one T cell receptor (beta chain). Its antigen is as yet unknown. The data were taken from a study of a mutant IDH1 vaccine in newly diagnosed glioma. On the study more broadly: The patients were given eight vaccinations, one each in weeks 1, 3, 5, 7, 11, 15, 19 and 23. The earlier regimen, radiotherapy, temozolomide, or both, was most often both.

Sample time point: week 5, during vaccination. The investigators gave 300 ug of mutant IDH1 20-mer peptide in each vaccine dose, together with topical imiquimod. Trimming shortened V by 2 bases and J by 1 base, and 11 bases separated the two germline ends. The germline CDR1 and CDR2 sequences are KGHSH and LQKENI. This CDR3 comprises 15 residues. Here immunoSEQ multiplex PCR was the method, and the copy in TCRdb shows in-frame clones only, minus some. The sample includes around 52,000 clones, about 90% of them seen just once. The sequencing used PBMCs, collected from a glioma patient whose treatment included an IDH1 peptide vaccine. The clonotype was recovered from a woman in her thirties or forties with glioma. This chain uses TRBV18 with TRBJ2-5; possible D gene TRBD1, 5 bases. CDR3: CASSPSGRIQETQYF. The CDR3 bases are TGTGCCAGCTCACCATCAGGGCGGATCCAAGAGACCCAGTACTTC.